Below are 12 T cell receptor beta chains sequenced from a single sample in a study of cytomegalovirus exposure and HLA in healthy donors. The PCR was carried out with 60 Vbeta primers and 13 Jbeta primers. The repertoire was sequenced with immunoSEQ multiplex PCR; TCRdb's copy has only in-frame clones and lacks some. The top ten clones hold roughly 6.5% of a sample with about 160,000 clones, 84% of them seen once. Sequenced: PBMCs. Source of these receptors: a man aged 50-60 years in good health and CMV-seropositive.

This clone was detected once. CDR3 protein: CASSRMESGWGTDTQYF. CDR3 DNA sequence: TGTGCCAGCAGCCGCATGGAGAGCGGGTGGGGGACAGATACGCAGTATTTT. This chain links TRBV7-9 with TRBJ2-3; a possible D gene is TRBD2 (6 bases). This CDR3 is built from 17 residues. The germline V and J ends were trimmed by 5 bases and 3 bases, with 21 bases remaining between them. Germline loops: CDR1 SEHNR, CDR2 FQNEAQ (reference sequence). The whole variable domain, filled in from reference TRBV7-9 and TRBJ2-3, reads DTGVSQNPRHKITKRGQNVTFRCDPISEHNRLYWYRQTLGQGPEFLTYFQNEAQLEKSRLLSDRFSAERPKGSFSTLEIQRTEQGDSAMYLCASSRMESGWGTDTQYFGPGTRLTVL.

This clone was observed a handful of times. The chain combines TRBV2 with TRBJ2-5; 7 nucleotides line up with TRBD2. The length of the CDR3 is 15 residues. V dropped 8 bases and J dropped 2; count of bases not matched to a gene: 11. The germline V gene has CDR1 SNHLY and CDR2 FYNNEI. CDR3 residues: CASATPRDYQETQYF. The CDR3 DNA is TGTGCCAGCGCTACCCCTAGGGACTATCAAGAGACCCAGTACTTC. Combining the CDR3 with reference TRBV2 and TRBJ2-5 gives the whole variable domain EPEVTQTPSHQVTQMGQEVILRCVPISNHLYFYWYRQILGQKVEFLVSFYNNEISEKSEIFDDQFSVERPDGSNFTLKIRSTKLEDSAMYFCASATPRDYQETQYFGPGTRLLVL.

This chain joins TRBV7-8 and TRBJ2-7; 8 nucleotides agree with TRBD1. CDR1 SGHVS and CDR2 FQNEAQ come from the germline V gene. The CDR3 spans 12 residues. The DNA for the CDR3 is TGTGCCAGCAGCCGGCCGACAGGGGACTTCCTGGTC. This codes for CASSRPTGDFLV.

This sequence joins TRBV5-4 and TRBJ1-6; no definite D call. V lost 0 bases and J 8 bases, leaving 12 bases between the germline ends. The V gene's germline CDR1 is SGHNT and CDR2 YYREEE (reference sequence). The CDR3 loop spans 15 amino acids. CDR3 nucleotides: TGTGCCAGCAGCTTGGGCACCCTCGGGGATTCACCCCTCCACTTT. Translated: CASSLGTLGDSPLHF.

The rearrangement uses TRBV10-3 and TRBJ1-1; 8 bases match TRBD1. The germline CDR1 and CDR2 sequences are ENHRY and SYGVKD. This CDR3 comprises 14 residues. V shed 6 bases, J shed 1 base, and the junction held 4 bases outside the gene matches. CDR3 protein: CAIRVGQGNTEAFF. Written as DNA, the CDR3 is TGTGCCATCAGGGTCGGACAGGGGAACACTGAAGCTTTCTTT.

The CDR3 DNA sequence: TGTGCCAGCACCAGGACAGGGAAATACAATGAGCAGTTCTTC. Translating gives CASTRTGKYNEQFF. The rearrangement joins TRBV7-9 to TRBJ2-1; the match to TRBD1 covers 8 bases. V trimming: 7 bases; J trimming: 4 bases; junction bases outside the gene matches: 6. The CDR3 length is 14 residues. Germline CDR1 SEHNR, CDR2 FQNEAQ (reference sequence).

The CDR3 region is CASSNGDNEKLFF. The CDR3 DNA sequence: TGCGCCAGCAGCAACGGAGATAATGAAAAACTGTTTTTT. The V and J genes are TRBV5-1 and TRBJ1-4; the D is unclear. The germline CDR1 and CDR2 sequences are SGHRS and YFSETQ. This CDR3 has 13 amino acids. Trimming cost V 4 bases and J 4 bases, with 8 bases left between them.

This chain connects TRBV2 to TRBJ1-1; no clear D. The CDR3 spans 14 residues. The V gene's germline CDR1 is SNHLY and CDR2 FYNNEI. V was pared by 9 bases and J by 2 bases, with 16 bases between. The CDR3 nucleotides read TGTGCCAGTTTCGCACGGGTCGCCAACACTGAAGCTTTCTTT. It specifies CASFARVANTEAFF.

The rearrangement uses TRBV5-1 and TRBJ1-1; D perhaps matches TRBD1 (5 bases). The length of the CDR3 is 15 residues. Germline V gives CDR1 SGHRS, CDR2 YFSETQ. The germline V and J ends were trimmed by 1 base and 2 bases, with 12 bases remaining between them. In DNA, the CDR3 is TGCGCCAGCAGCTTGAAAAGGGGCGTCAACACTGAAGCTTTCTTT. Protein product: CASSLKRGVNTEAFF. The entire variable domain, with the rest obtained from reference TRBV5-1 and TRBJ1-1, is as follows: KAGVTQTPRYLIKTRGQQVTLSCSPISGHRSVSWYQQTPGQGLQFLFEYFSETQRNKGNFPGRFSGRQFSNSRSEMNVSTLELGDSALYLCASSLKRGVNTEAFFGQGTRLTVV.

The CDR3: CASSPDRITDTQYF. CDR3 sequence (DNA): TGTGCCAGTAGTCCAGACAGGATCACAGATACGCAGTATTTT. This chain joins TRBV19 and TRBJ2-3, with a possible D match to TRBD1 (6 bases). This CDR3 region has 14 residues. Germline assignment: CDR1 LNHDA and CDR2 SQIVND (reference sequence). Trimming removed 5 bases from V and 2 bases from J, with 11 bases in between.

The V gene is TRBV27, the J gene TRBJ2-7; 13 bases agree with TRBD2. J lost 5 bases, V lost 4 bases, and 5 bases had no gene match. The CDR3 has 15 amino acids. Germline CDR1 is MNHEY and CDR2 is SMNVEV (reference sequence). CDR3 DNA sequence: TGTGCCAGCAGTTCACTAGCGGGAGGGGAACACGAGCAGTACGTC. Translation gives CASSSLAGGEHEQYV.

The genes are TRBV15 and TRBJ1-2, with TRBD1 identical over 10 bases. CDR3 size: 16 residues. Trimming at V came to 0 bases and at J to 4 bases, leaving 5 bases not matched to a gene. CDR1 is LNHNV and CDR2 is YYDKDF in the germline V gene (reference sequence). The CDR3 region has the DNA TGTGCCACCAGCAGAGATGGGACAGGGGCTTTCTATGGCTACACCTTC. Residues: CATSRDGTGAFYGYTF.